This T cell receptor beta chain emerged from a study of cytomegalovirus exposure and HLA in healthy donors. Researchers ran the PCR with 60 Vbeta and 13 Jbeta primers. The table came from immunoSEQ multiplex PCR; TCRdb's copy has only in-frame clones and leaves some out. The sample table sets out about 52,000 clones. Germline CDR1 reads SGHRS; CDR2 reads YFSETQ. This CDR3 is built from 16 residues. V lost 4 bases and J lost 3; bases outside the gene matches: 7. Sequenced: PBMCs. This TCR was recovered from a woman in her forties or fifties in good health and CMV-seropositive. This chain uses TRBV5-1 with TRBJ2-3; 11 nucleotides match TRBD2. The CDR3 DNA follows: TGCGCCAGCAGCCTCGCTACTAGCGGGAGAACAGATACGCAGTATTTT. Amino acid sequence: CASSLATSGRTDTQYF.